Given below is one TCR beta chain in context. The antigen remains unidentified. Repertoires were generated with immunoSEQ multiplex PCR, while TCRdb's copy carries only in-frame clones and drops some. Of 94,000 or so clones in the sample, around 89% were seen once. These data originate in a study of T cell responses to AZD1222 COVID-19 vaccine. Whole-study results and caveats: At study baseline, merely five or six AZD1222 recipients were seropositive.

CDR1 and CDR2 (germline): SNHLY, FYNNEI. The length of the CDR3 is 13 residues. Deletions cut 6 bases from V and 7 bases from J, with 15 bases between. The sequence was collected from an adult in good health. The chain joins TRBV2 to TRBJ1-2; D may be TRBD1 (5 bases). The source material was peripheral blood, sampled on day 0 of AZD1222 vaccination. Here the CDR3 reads CASSLGAGGGYTF. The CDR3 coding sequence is TGTGCCAGCAGCTTAGGGGCTGGGGGTGGCTACACCTTC.